This entry is about one T cell receptor beta chain. The sample belongs to a study of blood T cell repertoires in COVID-19. Study as a whole: Samples taken during acute and convalescent COVID-19 were collected in the United States, Italy and Spain. T cells, B-cell-depleted T cells, or PBMCs provided the cDNA or gDNA that served as material.

The table came from immunoSEQ multiplex PCR; TCRdb's copy has only in-frame clones and leaves some out. The profile covers around 310,000 clones, with 85% to 90% appearing a single time and roughly a tenth taken by the ten largest. V lost 0 bases and J lost 0; bases outside the gene matches: 10. CDR1 and CDR2 from the germline V gene are MGHRA and YSYEKL. The length of the CDR3 is 20 residues. The sequenced sample consisted of PBMCs or T cells enriched from blood (not recorded which). The rearrangement uses TRBV4-1 and TRBJ2-1; 11 bases are shared with TRBD2. This receptor was obtained from a woman in her twenties or thirties who had recovered from COVID-19. CDR3 sequence (DNA): TGCGCCAGCAGCCAAGAAAAACTTCGGCTAGCGGGAGGCTCCTACAATGAGCAGTTCTTC. Translation gives CASSQEKLRLAGGSYNEQFF.